The rows below give T cell receptor beta chains drawn from one sample of a study of cytomegalovirus exposure and HLA in healthy donors. Clones were read by immunoSEQ multiplex PCR, and TCRdb kept only the in-frame ones, dropping some. The sample lists 35,000 to 40,000 clones, over 70% occurring once. Input material: PBMCs. The origin of the receptors is a man aged 30-40 years in good health and CMV-seronegative. The CDR3 runs from the conserved cysteine through the conserved F or W. D genes are given only for firm matches. Rows may omit the clone size; those that give it use once, few, many or a size class.

v_call	j_call	d_call	clone_size	cdr3_nt	cdr3_aa
TRBV6-5	TRBJ2-7	.	.	TGTGCCAGCAGTTACTCGATGCTAGTTTCCTACGAGCAGTACTTC	CASSYSMLVSYEQYF
TRBV6-5	TRBJ1-4	TRBD1	.	TGTGCCAGCAGTTTACGGACAGGGGAGAATGAAAAACTGTTTTTT	CASSLRTGENEKLFF
TRBV7-9	TRBJ1-2	.	few	TGTGCCAGCACCGGACAGTCTCCTTTAAATGGCTACACCTTC	CASTGQSPLNGYTF
TRBV28	TRBJ2-7	TRBD1	.	TGTGCCAGCAGTTCCTCATCTCCATTACGGGACAGGGCTACCTACGAGCAGTACTTC	CASSSSSPLRDRATYEQYF
TRBV7-9	TRBJ2-1	.	.	TGTTCCAGCAGCTTAGTTAGTCCGGGGGTTGAGCAGTTCTTC	CSSSLVSPGVEQFF
TRBV6-1	TRBJ1-2	TRBD1	.	TGTGCCAGCAGGCTACAGGGGGGGGGAGGCTACACCTTC	CASRLQGGGGYTF
TRBV2	TRBJ1-2	.	.	TGTGCCAGCAGTGTCACAGGGACATACTATGGCTACACCTTC	CASSVTGTYYGYTF
TRBV18	TRBJ1-4	TRBD1	few	TGTGCCAGCTCCCAGGGGACAGATGAAAAACTGTTTTTT	CASSQGTDEKLFF
TRBV19	TRBJ1-5	TRBD1	.	TGTGCCAGTAGTATCACCCCAACTGGACAGGGAAGCAATCAGCCCCAGCATTTT	CASSITPTGQGSNQPQHF
TRBV5-1	TRBJ2-7	.	many	TGCGCCAGCAGCTTCATCCCGCGGGAATACCTCGAGCAGTACTTC	CASSFIPREYLEQYF
TRBV6-6	TRBJ1-1	.	.	TGTGCCGTAAGTGGGGCAAGGCCTGAAGCTTTCTTT	CAVSGARPEAFF
TRBV2	TRBJ2-7	TRBD1	.	TGTGCCAGCAGAGAACAGGGGGAGCAGTACTTC	CASREQGEQYF
TRBV14	TRBJ1-1	.	few	TGTGCCAGCAGCCAAGTCGGAGGAATTAACACTGAAGCTTTCTTT	CASSQVGGINTEAFF
TRBV28	TRBJ2-7	TRBD2	.	TGTGCCAGCAGTTCGTTAGCGGGAGCACCTTACGAGCAGTACTTC	CASSSLAGAPYEQYF
TRBV30	TRBJ2-3	.	.	TGTGCCTGGAGTACAGTAGGGGGAGATACGCAGTATTTT	CAWSTVGGDTQYF
TRBV7-2	TRBJ1-5	.	.	TGTGCCAGCAGCGACGGCCTACAGGGCTTGCAGCCCCAGCATTTT	CASSDGLQGLQPQHF
TRBV7-9	TRBJ2-6	TRBD1	.	TGTGCCAGCAGCCGCCTTGGACAGGGTTTCCCTGGGGCCAACGTCCTGACTTTC	CASSRLGQGFPGANVLTF
TRBV6-1	TRBJ2-7	.	.	TGTGCCAGTTCTACCGGACTATCGGGCTACGAGCAGTACTTC	CASSTGLSGYEQYF
TRBV5-1	TRBJ2-5	.	once	TGCGCCAGCACCGAAGAGACCCAGTACTTC	CASTEETQYF
TRBV13	TRBJ2-3	.	.	TGTGCCAGCAGCCGTAATAGCGGAAGAGGTGGCACAGATACGCAGTATTTT	CASSRNSGRGGTDTQYF
TRBV19	TRBJ2-3	TRBD2	.	TGTGCCAGTAGTATTGAGGGACTAGCGAGCTTCACAGATACGCAGTATTTT	CASSIEGLASFTDTQYF
TRBV6-1	TRBJ2-2	TRBD1	.	TGTGCCAGCAGAAGGACAGGGGACACCGGGGAGCTGTTTTTT	CASRRTGDTGELFF
TRBV9	TRBJ2-6	.	.	TGTGCCAGCAGCCCACCAGGGTCTTCTGGGGCCAACGTCCTGACTTTC	CASSPPGSSGANVLTF